Listed here are 15 T cell receptor beta chains from one sample, sequenced in a study of control samples from healthy donors and cancer patients. Repertoires were generated with immunoSEQ multiplex PCR, while TCRdb's copy carries only in-frame clones and drops some. Of about 28,000 clones in the sample, approximately 87% were seen once. Sample: PBMCs. These receptors originate from a woman aged 40 to 49 with lung cancer.

This clone came up once. In DNA, the CDR3 is TGTGCCAGCAGCTTAGGGGTCGAGGGGGCTGGAGAGACCCAGTACTTC. Translating gives CASSLGVEGAGETQYF. The chain is built from TRBV7-2 and TRBJ2-5; 7 bases are shared with TRBD1. The V gene end was trimmed by 1 base and the J gene end by 4 bases; junction bases not matched to a gene: 9. This CDR3 has 16 amino acids. From germline, CDR1 is SGHTA and CDR2 FQGNSA.

In its sample, this clone was seen a few times. The V gene is TRBV3-1 (or the pseudogene TRBV3-2), the J gene TRBJ1-5; D gene unclear. The length of the CDR3 is 13 residues. Germline CDR1 and CDR2: LGHDT and YNNKEL (reference sequence). V was cut by 3 bases and J by 4 bases, with 7 bases left in between. Here the CDR3 DNA reads TGTGCCAGCAGCCAGGACGGGAATCAGCCCCAGCATTTT. Its translation is CASSQDGNQPQHF.

By frequency in the sample, this clone is medium-sized (0.01 to 0.1%). The V and J genes are TRBV10-2 and TRBJ1-5, with TRBD1 matching over 8 bases. Per germline, CDR1 WSHSY and CDR2 SAAADI. V shed 4 bases, J shed 1 base, and the junction held 3 bases outside the gene matches. This CDR3 has 15 residues. Here the CDR3 reads CASSGDRGSNQPQHF. In DNA form, the CDR3 reads TGCGCCAGCAGTGGTGACAGGGGAAGCAATCAGCCCCAGCATTTT.

This rearrangement joins TRBV11-3 to TRBJ2-3; the D is unclear. This CDR3 comprises 14 residues. Germline V lookup: CDR1 SGHNT, CDR2 YENEEA. V lost 0 bases, J lost 3 bases, and 7 bases lay in between. CDR3 DNA: TGTGCCAGCAGCTTAGATCCGGCTACAGATACGCAGTATTTT. It specifies CASSLDPATDTQYF.

This chain connects TRBV7-9 to TRBJ1-1; maybe TRBD1 (6 bases). The V gene lost 1 base and the J gene lost 11 bases, with 17 bases spanning the gap. The CDR3 covers 14 residues. Germline CDR1 is SEHNR and CDR2 is FQNEAQ (reference sequence). CDR3 residues: CASSLVGSSGAAFF. The CDR3 DNA follows: TGTGCCAGCAGCTTAGTCGGGAGCTCAGGGGCCGCTTTCTTT. Full variable domain (missing parts from reference TRBV7-9 and TRBJ1-1): DTGVSQNPRHKITKRGQNVTFRCDPISEHNRLYWYRQTLGQGPEFLTYFQNEAQLEKSRLLSDRFSAERPKGSFSTLEIQRTEQGDSAMYLCASSLVGSSGAAFFGQGTRLTVV.

This clone was observed a few times. The chain joins TRBV28 to TRBJ2-3; no definite D call. The CDR3 length is 16 residues. The V gene's germline CDR1 is MDHEN and CDR2 SYDVKM. V lost 5 bases to trimming and J lost 1 base, with 16 bases between them. The DNA of the CDR3 is TGTGCCAGCAGTCAATACGGGTCCTACCGCACAGATACGCAGTATTTT. It specifies CASSQYGSYRTDTQYF.

The rearrangement links TRBV29-1 to TRBJ1-4, with D hard to call. Trimming stripped 8 bases from V and 2 bases from J, with 15 bases between. CDR1 is SQVTM and CDR2 is ANQGSEA in the germline V gene. This CDR3 region has 14 residues. Here the CDR3 reads CSYRHIPTNEKLFF. The CDR3 region has the DNA TGCAGCTATAGACACATTCCTACTAATGAAAAACTGTTTTTT.

V gene TRBV29-1 combines with J gene TRBJ2-2, with D unclear. This CDR3 contains 13 residues. The V end lost 2 bases, the J end lost 1 base, and 5 bases lay between the germline ends. Germline CDR1 SQVTM, CDR2 ANQGSEA. The CDR3 bases are TGCAGCGTTGAACCAGGGAACACCGGGGAGCTGTTTTTT. Protein sequence: CSVEPGNTGELFF.

The V and J genes are TRBV7-6 and TRBJ2-7, with a tentative D call TRBD1 (7 bases). V lost 2 bases, J lost 3 bases, and 11 bases lay in between. CDR1 SGHVS and CDR2 FNYEAQ come from the germline V gene. CDR3 length: 14 residues. The CDR3 protein is CASSLSQGGYEQYF. The DNA of the CDR3 is TGTGCCAGCAGCTTATCCCAGGGGGGCTACGAGCAGTACTTC. Full variable domain (remainder filled in from reference TRBV7-6 and TRBJ2-7): GAGVSQSPRYKVTKRGQDVALRCDPISGHVSLYWYRQALGQGPEFLTYFNYEAQQDKSGLPNDRFSAERPEGSISTLTIQRTEQRDSAMYRCASSLSQGGYEQYFGPGTRLTVT.

The chain couples TRBV11-3 to TRBJ2-1; TRBD1 is a possible D gene (5 bases). V shed 5 bases and J shed 1 base, with 6 bases lying between them. Germline values: CDR1 SGHNT, CDR2 YENEEA. The CDR3 spans 13 residues. CDR3 DNA: TGTGCCAGCAGCAGGGGTTCCTACAATGAGCAGTTCTTC. This codes for CASSRGSYNEQFF.

The chain recombines TRBV5-4 with TRBJ1-3; D remains unclear. The V gene's germline CDR1 is SGHNT and CDR2 YYREEE (reference sequence). The ends were cut back, 0 bases at V and 1 base at J, with 8 bases in the middle. The CDR3 runs to 15 residues. CDR3 nucleotide sequence: TGTGCCAGCAGCTTGGGCAGCCCTTCTGGAAACACCATATATTTT. Residues: CASSLGSPSGNTIYF. The whole variable domain, filled in from reference TRBV5-4 and TRBJ1-3, reads ETGVTQSPTHLIKTRGQQVTLRCSSQSGHNTVSWYQQALGQGPQFIFQYYREEENGRGNFPPRFSGLQFPNYSSELNVNALELDDSALYLCASSLGSPSGNTIYFGEGSWLTVV.

This clone came up a few times. The rearrangement links TRBV2 to TRBJ2-2; 9 bases match TRBD1. The CDR3 has 14 residues. Germline loops: CDR1 SNHLY, CDR2 FYNNEI. The V segment lost 7 bases and the J segment 4 bases; nucleotides outside the gene matches: 4. Here the CDR3 DNA reads TGTGCCAGCATTGGACAGGGGTTCACCGGGGAGCTGTTTTTT. Protein: CASIGQGFTGELFF.

The CDR3 DNA reads as TGTGCCAGTGGGACCTCGATCTTTAGCACAGATACGCAGTATTTT. It specifies CASGTSIFSTDTQYF. The chain carries TRBV5-4 and TRBJ2-3; either TRBD1 or TRBD2 may fit D (5 bases each). Germline V lookup: CDR1 SGHNT, CDR2 YYREEE (reference sequence). The CDR3 sequence is 15 residues long. The ends were cut back, 8 bases at V and 0 bases at J, with 16 bases in the middle.

In nucleotides, the CDR3 is TGTGCCAGCAGTTTATGGGAGAGGGCAGATACGCAGTATTTT. Translation gives CASSLWERADTQYF. The chain recombines TRBV27 with TRBJ2-3; maybe TRBD2 (5 bases). V was pared by 1 base and J by 4 bases, with 9 bases between. Looked up from germline, CDR1 is MNHEY and CDR2 is SMNVEV (reference sequence). The CDR3 sequence is 14 residues long.

The chain employs TRBV5-6 and TRBJ2-7, with a tentative D call TRBD1 (5 bases). Germline CDR1 reads SGHDT; CDR2 reads YYEEEE. This CDR3 spans 13 amino acids. The V end was cut by 4 bases, the J end by 3 bases, with 11 bases between. CDR3 sequence: CASSVDSYYEQYF. The CDR3 DNA is TGTGCCAGCAGCGTTGACAGCTACTACGAGCAGTACTTC.